What follows describes a single T cell receptor (beta chain). Germline CDR1 LNHDA, CDR2 SQIVND (reference sequence). The CDR3 sequence is 15 residues long. The V gene end was trimmed by 6 bases and the J gene end by 7 bases; junction bases not matched to a gene: 12. Clones were sequenced by immunoSEQ multiplex PCR, and TCRdb holds only the in-frame ones, with some missing. The repertoire holds roughly 83,000 clones, with around 90% as singletons. This entry comes from a study of T cell changes during pregnancy in multiple sclerosis. This receptor was identified in a female donor in good health, serving as a control in a pregnancy study. Some clones in this sample may be carry-over from other donors' samples. This specimen was PBMCs, taken in the first trimester of pregnancy. The chain uses TRBV19 and TRBJ2-1, with 7 bases fitting TRBD1. DNA for the CDR3: TGTGCCAGTAGCTCGGGACAGCCTGGTAGGAATGAGCAGTTCTTC. Residues: CASSSGQPGRNEQFF.